This TCR beta chain was documented in a study of Ad26.COV2.S vaccination and SARS-CoV-2 variants. Study observations and caveats: It was vaccine recipients, not placebo recipients, who had the higher spike-specific TCR breadth.

Remarks on this clone: Its antigen is undetermined.

The V end lost 2 bases, the J end lost 7 bases, and 9 bases lay between the germline ends. This CDR3 has 14 amino acids. Looked up from germline, CDR1 is MNHEY and CDR2 is SMNVEV (reference sequence). Treatment given: around 19 received Ad26.COV2.S at low or high dose, single or two shots; 5 received placebo; per-sample allocation not given. Day 63 after the first vaccine or placebo injection was the time point for sampling. Participants' vaccine, an Ad26 vector, delivered Wuhan-strain SARS-CoV-2 spike. Clones were sequenced by immunoSEQ multiplex PCR, and TCRdb holds only the in-frame ones, with some missing. The sample holds 510,000 or so clones, approximately 88% seen once.

The TCR originated in a person aged 18-60 years who received the Ad26.COV2.S COVID-19 vaccine or a placebo. The material sequenced was peripheral blood, taken in a trial of Ad26.COV2.S vaccine versus placebo. V gene TRBV27 combines with J gene TRBJ1-6; tentative D call: TRBD1 (5 bases). The CDR3 DNA reads TGTGCCAGCAGTTTAGGCAGGGCCAATTCACCCCTCCACTTT. Protein product: CASSLGRANSPLHF.